The present T cell receptor (beta chain) was sequenced within a study of cytomegalovirus exposure and HLA in healthy donors. General study points: The study recorded about 150 TCR beta chains that were cytomegalovirus-associated.

Amplification used 60 Vbeta primers and 13 Jbeta primers. Sequencing used immunoSEQ multiplex PCR; TCRdb keeps in-frame clones, though not all of them. The data show about 130,000 clones, about 80% seen once. V was clipped by 0 bases and J by 3 bases; unmatched bases: 6. This CDR3 is built from 17 residues. Germline CDR1 is SNHLY and CDR2 is FYNNEI. This clone was seen just once. Its antigen remains unidentified. This chain connects TRBV2 to TRBJ2-2; 8 bases fit TRBD1. This TCR derives from a boy aged 2 to 9 in good health and CMV-seronegative. Sequencing input: PBMCs. CDR3 nucleotides: TGTGCCAGCAGTGAAGCGCTATTGACAGGGGACACCGGGGAGCTGTTTTTT. It specifies CASSEALLTGDTGELFF.